This is a list of T cell receptor beta chains from one sample in a study of blood T cell repertoires in COVID-19. Produced via immunoSEQ multiplex PCR; TCRdb's table is partial and in-frame only. Here the sample spans fewer than 90,000 clones, around 72% being singletons. The sequencing input was peripheral blood. The receptors come from a woman over 75 with acute or convalescent COVID-19. CDR3s include the opening cysteine and the closing phenylalanine or tryptophan. The D gene is left open where the match is weak. Clone size is stated in some rows and not others, as once, few, many or a class when expanded.

TRBV28	few	TRBJ1-2	TRBD1	CASTISRGQDYGYTF	TGTGCCAGCACCATTTCCAGGGGGCAAGACTATGGCTACACCTTC
TRBV24-1	once	TRBJ2-3	TRBD2	CATSDFNLAEHTDTQYF	TGTGCCACCAGTGATTTTAATCTAGCGGAACACACAGATACGCAGTATTTT
TRBV5-1	NA	TRBJ2-1	NA	CASSLDRAVNEQFF	TGCGCCAGCAGCTTGGACAGGGCAGTCAATGAGCAGTTCTTC
TRBV18	NA	TRBJ1-1	NA	CASSPRTGFGEAFF	TGTGCCAGCTCACCTCGAACAGGGTTCGGTGAAGCTTTCTTT
TRBV21-1	NA	TRBJ2-7	NA	CASRRPIGGGEQYF	TGTGCCAGCAGGAGACCCATAGGGGGTGGGGAGCAATACTTC
TRBV10-3	NA	TRBJ1-2	TRBD1	CAISAGQGEAGYGYTF	TGTGCCATCAGTGCGGGACAGGGGGAGGCAGGGTATGGCTACACCTTC
TRBV5-6	NA	TRBJ2-1	TRBD2	CASSDLKGGSEQFF	TGTGCCAGCAGCGACCTTAAGGGCGGGAGCGAGCAGTTCTTC
TRBV6-2/TRBV6-3	NA	TRBJ1-6	NA	CASSFSGPGPLHF	TGTGCCAGCAGTTTTTCAGGGCCAGGACCCCTCCACTTT
TRBV24-1	NA	TRBJ1-1	NA	CATSDLGAVNTEAFF	TGTGCCACCAGTGATTTAGGGGCCGTGAACACTGAAGCTTTCTTT
TRBV6-5	NA	TRBJ2-2	TRBD1	CASRGTGVTGELFF	TGTGCCAGCAGAGGCACAGGGGTCACCGGGGAGCTGTTTTTT
TRBV5-5	NA	TRBJ1-6	NA	CASSLGAGSNSPLHF	TGTGCCAGCAGCTTGGGGGCGGGGAGTAATTCACCCCTCCACTTT
TRBV6-5	NA	TRBJ2-2	NA	CASQGFGTGELFF	TGTGCCAGCCAGGGATTTGGCACCGGGGAGCTGTTTTTT
TRBV28	NA	TRBJ1-1	NA	CASKTGDTEAFF	TGTGCCAGCAAGACGGGGGACACTGAAGCTTTCTTT
TRBV4-1	NA	TRBJ2-3	TRBD1	CASSQDPDRGGVHTRDTQYF	TGCGCCAGCAGCCAAGATCCGGACAGGGGAGGCGTCCACACACGAGATACGCAGTATTTT
TRBV7-3	once	TRBJ1-2	TRBD1	CRDSYGGYTF	TGTAGGGACAGCTATGGTGGCTACACCTTC
TRBV27	NA	TRBJ1-1	NA	CASRDTRRDKTEAFF	TGTGCCAGCAGGGACACCCGAAGGGATAAAACTGAAGCTTTCTTT
TRBV2	NA	TRBJ2-3	NA	CASIQPSTDTQYF	TGTGCCAGCATACAGCCGAGCACAGATACGCAGTATTTT
TRBV12-3/TRBV12-4	few	TRBJ1-1	NA	CAIPGGGTEAFF	TGTGCCATCCCCGGGGGGGGCACTGAAGCTTTCTTT
TRBV4-3	NA	TRBJ2-7	NA	CASSQDLPYEQYF	TGCGCCAGCAGCCAAGATCTCCCCTACGAGCAGTACTTC
TRBV5-1	few	TRBJ2-7	TRBD1	CASSLVSGQLLDEQYF	TGCGCCAGCAGCTTGGTGTCGGGACAGCTGCTCGACGAGCAGTACTTC
TRBV30	NA	TRBJ1-5	TRBD1	CAWRGTGGSQPQHF	TGTGCCTGGAGGGGGACAGGGGGCTCTCAGCCCCAGCATTTT
TRBV6-2/TRBV6-3	once	TRBJ2-7	TRBD2	CASSGTRGVAYEQYF	TGTGCCAGCAGTGGGACGCGGGGGGTCGCCTACGAGCAGTACTTC
TRBV18	NA	TRBJ2-7	TRBD1	CASSPGTESYEQYF	TGTGCCAGCTCACCGGGGACAGAGTCCTACGAGCAGTACTTC